The 10 T cell receptor beta chains reported below all come from one sample, sequenced in a study of OX40 agonist ivuxolimab in advanced cancers. Profiling relied on immunoSEQ multiplex PCR, and the TCRdb table lists in-frame clones only, not all of them. Here the sample spans approximately 100,000 clones, 75% to 95% being singletons. The sample in question was CD4+ or CD8+ T cells sorted from blood, obtained in a trial of the OX40 agonist ivuxolimab. The receptors were sampled from an adult with an advanced solid tumor such as melanoma, head and neck, liver or kidney cancer.

This clone showed up just once. The CDR3 coding sequence is TGTGCCAGCAGTTCCGAGGGACTAGCGGCCGTGGGGCAGTATTTT. As protein: CASSSEGLAAVGQYF. The chain couples TRBV27 to TRBJ2-3; 11 bases are shared with TRBD2. The germline gives CDR1 MNHEY, CDR2 SMNVEV (reference sequence). This CDR3 is 15 amino acids long. V trimming: 4 bases; J trimming: 11 bases; junction bases outside the gene matches: 11.

J is TRBJ1-3 and V is TRBV18; the D is unclear. Per germline, CDR1 KGHSH and CDR2 LQKENI. Between the trimmed V and J ends, which lost 1 base and 6 bases, there was a span of 7 bases. This CDR3 has 13 residues. CDR3 sequence: CASSPRQPNTIYF. DNA for the CDR3: TGTGCCAGCTCACCACGGCAGCCAAACACCATATATTTT.

The chain recombines TRBV14 with TRBJ2-1, with TRBD2 identical over 8 bases. This CDR3 spans 15 amino acids. The ends lost 4 bases at V and 7 bases at J; junction bases unmatched: 9. Germline V gene data show CDR1 as SGHDN and CDR2 as FVKESK. CDR3 sequence: CASSRQRGWSNEQFF. The CDR3 coding sequence is TGTGCCAGCAGCCGACAGCGGGGGTGGAGTAATGAGCAGTTCTTC.

The chain links TRBV7-2 to TRBJ2-3; weak D call: TRBD2 (6 bases). The CDR3 has 16 amino acids. Trimming took 5 bases from V and 4 from J, leaving 19 bases between them. Germline CDR1 and CDR2: SGHTA and FQGNSA. The CDR3 sequence is CASSPKISGGADTQYF. Here the CDR3 DNA reads TGTGCCAGCAGCCCCAAAATTAGCGGTGGGGCAGATACGCAGTATTTT.

This sequence joins TRBV28 and TRBJ2-5; D is perhaps TRBD2 (6 bases). The CDR3 runs to 14 residues. Looked up from germline, CDR1 is MDHEN and CDR2 is SYDVKM. V was clipped by 7 bases and J by 4 bases, with 16 bases between them. In DNA, the CDR3 is TGTGCCAGCATTCGTCGAGGGCGGGGAGAGACCCAGTACTTC. Encoded protein: CASIRRGRGETQYF.

The V call is TRBV7-3, the J call TRBJ2-1; 8 nucleotides match TRBD2. The CDR3 has 16 amino acids. V trimming: 2 bases; J trimming: 5 bases; junction bases outside the gene matches: 8. Germline V gene sequence: CDR1 SGHTA, CDR2 FQGTGA. The CDR3 is CASSLGLAGNNNEQFF. CDR3 DNA sequence: TGTGCCAGCAGCTTAGGATTAGCGGGGAACAACAATGAGCAGTTCTTC. Together with reference TRBV7-3 and TRBJ2-1, the CDR3 gives the full variable domain: GAGVSQTPSNKVTEKGKYVELRCDPISGHTALYWYRQSLGQGPEFLIYFQGTGAADDSGLPNDRFFAVRPEGSVSTLKIQRTERGDSAVYLCASSLGLAGNNNEQFFGPGTRLTVL.

The chain recombines TRBV19 with TRBJ2-7; TRBD1 aligns across 9 bases. Germline V gene data show CDR1 as LNHDA and CDR2 as SQIVND (reference sequence). After removal of 4 bases from V and 6 bases from J, the junction contained 4 bases not matched to a gene. The CDR3 has 13 residues. The CDR3: CASSKQGAPEQYF. In DNA, the CDR3 is TGTGCCAGTAGTAAACAGGGGGCGCCCGAGCAGTACTTC.

The chain joins TRBV7-6 to TRBJ2-5, with D tentatively TRBD2 (5 bases). V lost 1 base and J 10 bases, leaving 16 bases between the germline ends. From germline, CDR1 is SGHVS and CDR2 FNYEAQ. The CDR3 runs 14 residues. The CDR3 sequence: CASSLGWTSRDQYF. Here the CDR3 DNA reads TGTGCCAGCAGCTTAGGATGGACCTCCCGGGACCAGTACTTC.

V is TRBV7-2 and J is TRBJ2-7; D gene uncertain. The V gene lost 5 bases and the J gene lost 3 bases, with 11 bases spanning the gap. This CDR3 is 13 amino acids long. CDR1 and CDR2 (germline): SGHTA, FQGNSA. The CDR3 loop is CASSKTSFYEQYF. CDR3 sequence (DNA): TGTGCCAGCAGCAAAACATCGTTCTACGAGCAGTACTTC.

The J gene is TRBJ2-5, the V gene TRBV7-7; the D gene is possibly TRBD1 (5 bases). Germline V gene data show CDR1 as SSHAT and CDR2 as FNYEAQ (reference sequence). The length of the CDR3 is 13 residues. V lost 6 bases to trimming and J lost 5 bases, with 13 bases between them. The CDR3 nucleotides are TGTGCCAGCAGTCAGGGTCCACTCGAGACCCAGTACTTC. Protein sequence: CASSQGPLETQYF.